This TCR beta chain was sequenced in a study of OX40 agonist ivuxolimab in advanced cancers. Study-level background: The dose-escalation cohort was approximately 81% male, with a mean age of around 60 years, ranging about 23 to 79. Points from the study as a whole: Partial responders at 0.1-3.0 mg/kg showed near-lowest clonal expansion.

The germline gives CDR1 SGHAT, CDR2 FQNNGV. Trimming removed 1 base at V and 2 bases at J, with 6 bases between. The CDR3 has 13 amino acids. Profiling relied on immunoSEQ multiplex PCR, and the TCRdb table lists in-frame clones only, not all of them. Of about 73,000 clones listed, 70% to 90% were seen once; the top ten hold approximately 11%. Comments on this clone: The target antigen is unknown.

The sequencing here drew on CD4+ or CD8+ T cells sorted from blood, taken in a trial of the OX40 agonist ivuxolimab. The chain couples TRBV11-2 to TRBJ2-7; D unclear. This TCR came from an adult with an advanced solid tumor such as melanoma, head and neck, liver or kidney cancer. The CDR3 reads CASSLGATYEQYF. CDR3 bases: TGTGCCAGCAGCTTAGGGGCTACCTACGAGCAGTACTTC.